This record concerns one TCR beta chain sequence. Sample time point: patch test 1, 2 weeks after DPC sensitization. As to treatment: therapeutic diphenylcyclopropenone sensitization with weekly scalp DPC. From whole blood left unfractionated, total RNA was extracted. These data are taken from a study of human T cells and chemical hapten exposure. Study-wide context: While the approximately 24-week study was under way, patients received diphenylcyclopropenone on the scalp every week.

From germline, CDR1 is DFQATT and CDR2 SNEGSKA (reference sequence). This CDR3 contains 14 residues. V lost 0 bases to trimming and J lost 5 bases, with 10 bases between them. TCRdb called the RACE reads again in MiXCR, with one record for every CDR3 protein. Of roughly 190,000 distinct CDR3 sequences in the sample, 20% to 25% were seen once. V is TRBV20-1 and J is TRBJ1-4, with D perhaps matching TRBD1 (5 bases). Specimen: whole blood, collected in connection with sensitization to the hapten diphenylcyclopropenone (DPC). This TCR came from a woman aged 45-65 years with alopecia areata. Some clones in this sample may be carry-over from other donors' samples. CDR3 amino acids: CSAREGVRNEKLFF. The DNA for the CDR3 is TGCAGTGCTAGAGAGGGGGTTCGGAATGAAAAACTGTTTTTT.